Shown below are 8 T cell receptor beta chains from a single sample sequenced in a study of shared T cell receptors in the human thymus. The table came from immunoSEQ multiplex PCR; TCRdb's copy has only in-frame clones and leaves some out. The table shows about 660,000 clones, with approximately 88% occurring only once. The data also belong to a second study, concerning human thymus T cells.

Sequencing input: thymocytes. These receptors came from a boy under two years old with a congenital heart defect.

CDR3 residues: CASSLGTGPSGNTIYF. CDR3 nucleotides: TGTGCCAGCAGCCTCGGGACAGGACCCTCTGGAAACACCATATATTTT. The chain is built from TRBV11-3 and TRBJ1-3; 8 bases match TRBD1. From germline, CDR1 is SGHNT and CDR2 YENEEA. The CDR3 is 16 amino acids. V gave up 5 bases and J gave up 0 bases; unmatched junction bases: 6.

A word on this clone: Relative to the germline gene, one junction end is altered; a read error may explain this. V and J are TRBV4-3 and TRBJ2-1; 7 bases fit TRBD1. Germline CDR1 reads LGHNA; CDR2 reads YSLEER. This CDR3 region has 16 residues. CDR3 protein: CASSQQGGALPNKQFF. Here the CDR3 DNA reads TGCGCCAGCAGCCAACAAGGGGGCGCCTTGCCCAATAAGCAGTTCTTC.

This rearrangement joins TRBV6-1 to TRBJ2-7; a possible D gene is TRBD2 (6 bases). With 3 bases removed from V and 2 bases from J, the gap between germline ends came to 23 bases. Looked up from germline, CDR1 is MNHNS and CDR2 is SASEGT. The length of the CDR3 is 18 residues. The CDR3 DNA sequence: TGTGCCAGCAGTGAGATCGAAATACCCGGGACGGGGGCCTACGAGCAGTACTTC. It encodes CASSEIEIPGTGAYEQYF.

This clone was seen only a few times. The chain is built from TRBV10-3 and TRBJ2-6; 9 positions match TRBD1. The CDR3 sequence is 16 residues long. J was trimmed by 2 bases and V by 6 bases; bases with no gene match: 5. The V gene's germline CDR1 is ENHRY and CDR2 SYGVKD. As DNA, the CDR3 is TGTGCCATCAGCACAGGGACAGGGACTGGGGCCAACGTCCTGACTTTC. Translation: CAISTGTGTGANVLTF.

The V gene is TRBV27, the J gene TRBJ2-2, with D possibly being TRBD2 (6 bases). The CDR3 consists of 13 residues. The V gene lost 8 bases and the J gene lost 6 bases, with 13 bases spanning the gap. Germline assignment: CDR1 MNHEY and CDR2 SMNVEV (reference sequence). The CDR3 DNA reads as TGTGCCAGCTCGGACTATCGCTCCGGGGAGCTGTTTTTT. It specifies CASSDYRSGELFF.

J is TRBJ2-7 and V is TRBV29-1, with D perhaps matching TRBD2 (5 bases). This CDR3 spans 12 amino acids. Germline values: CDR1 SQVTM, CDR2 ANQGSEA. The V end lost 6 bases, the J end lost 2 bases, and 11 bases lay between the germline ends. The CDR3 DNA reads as TGCAGCGTCGCAGACGGGGCCTACGAGCAGTACTTC. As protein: CSVADGAYEQYF.

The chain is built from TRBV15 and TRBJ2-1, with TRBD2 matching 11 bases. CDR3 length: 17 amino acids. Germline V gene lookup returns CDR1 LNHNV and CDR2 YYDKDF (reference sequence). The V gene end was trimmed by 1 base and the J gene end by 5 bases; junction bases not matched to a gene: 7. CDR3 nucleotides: TGTGCCACCAGCAGAGTGGCTAGCGGGAGGCCCCACAATGAGCAGTTCTTC. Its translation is CATSRVASGRPHNEQFF.

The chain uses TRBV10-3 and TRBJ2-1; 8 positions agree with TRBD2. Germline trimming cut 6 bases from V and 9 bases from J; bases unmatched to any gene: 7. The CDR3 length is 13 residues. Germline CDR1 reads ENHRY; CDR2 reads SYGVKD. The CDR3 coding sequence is TGTGCCATCAGACAACAGCGGGAGACTGAGCAGTTCTTC. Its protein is CAIRQQRETEQFF.